This T cell receptor beta chain was retrieved from a study of blood T cells in healthy people across ages. Combining a sample-barcoded 5' primer with a J-beta primer mix, a second PCR ran for about 6 to 12 cycles. Unique molecular identifiers of 12 random nucleotides labeled each cDNA. One entry per CDR3 protein, called by TCRdb with MiXCR from the 5' RACE reads. The sample records under 700,000 distinct CDR3 sequences, around 24% being singletons. A minimum of 7 million PBMCs was isolated per sample. These data are also associated with another study on T cells of mothers and their children. As reported in that work: Unrelated mother-child pairs always had slightly, but never significantly, lower normalized overlap than related pairs.

The source of this sequence is a boy aged 10-17 years in good health. Specimen: blood.

The CDR3 coding sequence is TGCAGTGCTGCGGGTCCCACGGGCATCTACAATGAGCAGTTCTTC. Protein product: CSAAGPTGIYNEQFF. This rearrangement joins TRBV20-1 to TRBJ2-1, with D possibly being TRBD2 (5 bases). There are 15 residues in the CDR3. Looked up from germline, CDR1 is DFQATT and CDR2 is SNEGSKA (reference sequence). The V end was cut by 5 bases, the J end by 3 bases, with 17 bases between.